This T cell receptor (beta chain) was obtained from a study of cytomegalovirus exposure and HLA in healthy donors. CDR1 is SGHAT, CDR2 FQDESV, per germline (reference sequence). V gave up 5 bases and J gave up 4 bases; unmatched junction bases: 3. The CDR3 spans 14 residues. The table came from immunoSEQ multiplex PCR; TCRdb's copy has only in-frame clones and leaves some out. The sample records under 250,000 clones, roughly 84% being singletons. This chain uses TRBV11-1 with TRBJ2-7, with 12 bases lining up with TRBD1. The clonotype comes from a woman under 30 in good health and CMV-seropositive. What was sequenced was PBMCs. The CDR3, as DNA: TGTGCCAGCAGCGCGGGACAGGGGGCTTACGAGCAGTACTTC. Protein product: CASSAGQGAYEQYF.